These T cell receptor beta chains were read from a single sample in a study of blood T cell repertoires in COVID-19. The table came from immunoSEQ multiplex PCR; TCRdb's copy has only in-frame clones and leaves some out. The sample has roughly 520,000 clones, over 75% seen once. Sequencing was carried out using PBMCs or T cells enriched from blood (not recorded which). These receptors came from a woman in her forties who had recovered from COVID-19. Each CDR3 is given without its conserved first and last residue.

j_call,v_call,cdr3_aa
TRBJ1-2,TRBV3-1/TRBV3-2,ASSQAEYYGYT
TRBJ1-1,TRBV2,ASSNTQGVGEAF
TRBJ2-3,TRBV7-2,ASSPRASDTQY
TRBJ2-7,TRBV27,ASSSRGLSSYEQY
TRBJ1-1,TRBV6-2/TRBV6-3,ASSLEGAGGNTEAF
TRBJ1-5,TRBV30,AWPDGPREPQH
TRBJ1-2,TRBV5-4,ASSQGGATGYT
TRBJ2-7,TRBV6-5,ASSYSPASGTYEQY
TRBJ2-7,TRBV7-8,ASSLVTVTSGGYEQY
TRBJ1-2,TRBV11-2,ASMNNRVNYGYT
TRBJ1-2,TRBV13,ASTGAANYGYT
TRBJ2-7,TRBV10-2,ASSAILLSEQY
TRBJ1-1,TRBV7-2,ASSIPRLGNTEAF
TRBJ2-1,TRBV10-2,ASSELAGGYNEQF